This T cell receptor beta chain was identified during a study of technical replicates of blood from a handful of donors. The CDR3 contains 15 residues. With 0 bases clipped from V and 6 bases from J, the junction kept 3 bases outside the gene matches. Per the germline V gene, CDR1 is LNHNV and CDR2 is YYDKDF (reference sequence). This table comes from immunoSEQ multiplex PCR, and its TCRdb copy is limited to in-frame clones, with some not included. The table shows 55,000 to 80,000 clones, with approximately 92% occurring only once. Sequencing input: T cells isolated from PBMCs. This sequence was found in a human donor in good health. The rearrangement joins TRBV15 to TRBJ2-2, with TRBD2 matching over 8 bases. CDR3 in DNA: TGTGCCACCAGCAGAGACCTAGCGGGCCCCGGGGAGCTGTTTTTT. It translates to CATSRDLAGPGELFF.